This T cell receptor beta chain is from a study of long-term antiretroviral therapy in people with HIV. The study, taken as a whole, reports: Clones that had undergone expansion before ART prevailed in the repertoire throughout all time points.

At survey level, the immunoSEQ assay was run in its v3.0 version. This table comes from immunoSEQ multiplex PCR, and its TCRdb copy is limited to in-frame clones, with some not included. This table holds under 20,000 clones, approximately 80% found once. This clone was recorded once. Its antigen is still unknown. Germline-derived CDR1 and CDR2 are SGHDT and YYEEEE. J was trimmed by 5 bases and V by 4 bases; bases with no gene match: 6. The length of the CDR3 is 14 residues. This rearrangement joins TRBV5-6 to TRBJ2-3; 8 bases are a match to TRBD2. The sample here was unsorted PBMCs, taken 0.3 years after starting antiretroviral therapy. The source of this sequence is a woman aged 45-65 years with HIV. The CDR3 DNA follows: TGTGCCAGCAGCCTAGGGAGCGGGGGAGATACGCAGTATTTT. Translation: CASSLGSGGDTQYF.